The clone carrying this T cell receptor (beta chain) was counted at least ten times. The CDR3 loop spans 12 amino acids. The germline V gene encodes CDR1 KGHSH and CDR2 LQKENI. V lost 3 bases to trimming and J lost 5 bases, with 6 bases between them. Using its own MiXCR run on the RT-PCR reads, TCRdb lists one record per CDR3 protein. The sample contains roughly 700,000 distinct CDR3 sequences, around a sixth of which appear only once. The record originates from a study of response to subunit inactivated influenza vaccine. This clonotype originated in a man aged 50 to 59 who received an inactivated influenza vaccine. Sample: PBMCs from blood, taken approximately 12 days after vaccination. The chain combines TRBV18 with TRBJ2-3; D gene ambiguous. The CDR3: CASSPTQDTQYF. In DNA form, the CDR3 reads TGTGCCAGCTCACCGACCCAAGATACGCAGTATTTT.